This T cell receptor beta chain was retrieved from a study of T cell responses to AZD1222 COVID-19 vaccine. The table came from immunoSEQ multiplex PCR; TCRdb's copy has only in-frame clones and leaves some out. The sample has about 120,000 clones, about 89% seen once; the top ten hold over 8.5%. V was trimmed by 4 bases and J by 4 bases, leaving 8 bases between them. Germline-derived CDR1 and CDR2 are MNHEY and SVGAGI. This CDR3 has 13 residues. The TCR originated in an adult in good health. Source: peripheral blood, taken on day 0 of MenACWY control vaccination. The rearrangement joins TRBV6-5 to TRBJ1-3; D uncertain. The CDR3 bases are TGTGCCAGCAGTTCTCTCGGAGGAAACACCATATATTTT. It codes for CASSSLGGNTIYF.